This T cell receptor beta chain was observed in a study of Ad26.COV2.S vaccination and SARS-CoV-2 variants. Sample treatment: some 20 received Ad26.COV2.S at low or high dose, single or two shots; roughly five received placebo; per-sample allocation not given. All samples were drawn on day 63, counting from the first vaccine or placebo injection. The repertoire was sequenced with immunoSEQ multiplex PCR; TCRdb's copy has only in-frame clones and lacks some. The sample lists under 500,000 clones, 92% occurring once. The CDR3 length is 16 residues. V was shortened by 6 bases and J by 2 bases, with 14 bases between the two germline ends. Germline CDR1 is MNHEY and CDR2 is SVGEGT.

This clonotype was obtained from a person between 18 and 59 years old who received the Ad26.COV2.S COVID-19 vaccine or a placebo. This chain joins TRBV6-2 or TRBV6-3 and TRBJ2-6, with D tentatively TRBD2 (6 bases). The starting material was peripheral blood, obtained in a trial of Ad26.COV2.S vaccine versus placebo. The CDR3 spells CASSPNWGAGANVLTF. The DNA of the CDR3 is TGTGCCAGCAGCCCTAACTGGGGGGCTGGGGCCAACGTCCTGACTTTC.